The rows below give T cell receptor beta chains drawn from one sample of a study of shared clonotypes between healthy human individuals. Here immunoSEQ multiplex PCR was the method, and the copy in TCRdb shows in-frame clones only, minus some. The profile shows 550,000 to 700,000 clones, approximately 73% of them singletons. Sequencing was performed on memory CD4+ T cells sorted from blood. These TCRs come from a woman between 25 and 40 years old in good health. Each CDR3 is given with its conserved first and last residue. Each record gives: J gene, V gene, clone size, D gene, CDR3 protein, CDR3 DNA. D genes are given only for firm matches. Some rows mark clone size as missing; the rest say once, few, many or name a class of expanded clone.

TRBJ2-3 TRBV5-1 . . CASSSGPLIGDTQYF TGCGCCAGCAGTTCCGGACCCCTCATAGGAGATACGCAGTATTTT
TRBJ2-5 TRBV4-1 . . CASSQELRIGGTETQYF TGCGCCAGCAGCCAAGAGCTCAGGATAGGCGGGACAGAGACCCAGTACTTC
TRBJ2-7 TRBV6-4 many . CASTPQDSYEQYF TGTGCCAGCACCCCCCAGGACTCCTACGAGCAGTACTTC
TRBJ2-1 TRBV29-1 . . CSAGRQANNEQFF TGCAGCGCCGGTAGACAGGCTAACAATGAGCAGTTCTTC
TRBJ2-5 TRBV5-1 . TRBD2 CASARGEPGETQYF TGCGCCAGCGCGCGGGGGGAACCCGGGGAGACCCAGTACTTC
TRBJ1-4 TRBV6-5 . . CASSYGGGANEKLFF TGTGCCAGCAGTTACGGCGGGGGTGCTAATGAAAAACTGTTTTTT
TRBJ1-6 TRBV7-2 . . CASAAGASYNSPLHF TGTGCCAGCGCGGCCGGCGCTTCCTATAATTCACCCCTCCACTTT
TRBJ1-3 TRBV27 . . CASRPGVNGNTIYF TGTGCCAGCAGACCCGGGGTTAATGGAAACACCATATATTTT
TRBJ2-1 TRBV7-3 . . CASSLAMSYNEQFF TGTGCCAGCAGCTTAGCTATGAGCTACAATGAGCAGTTCTTC
TRBJ1-3 TRBV15 . . CATSRDEGLLSGNTIYF TGTGCCACCAGCAGAGATGAGGGCCTCCTTTCTGGAAACACCATATATTTT
TRBJ2-3 TRBV5-6 . TRBD2 CASSLFAGELLDTQYF TGTGCCAGCAGCTTGTTCGCGGGAGAGTTGTTAGATACGCAGTATTTT
TRBJ2-7 TRBV30 once . CAWTKGRNTYEQYF TGTGCCTGGACAAAAGGACGGAATACCTACGAGCAGTACTTC
TRBJ1-1 TRBV7-9 . . CASTLAGSNTEAFF TGTGCCAGCACCCTTGCAGGGTCGAACACTGAAGCTTTCTTT
TRBJ2-2 TRBV6-1 . . CASSDSPGRGTGELFF TGTGCCAGCAGTGATAGCCCCGGTCGTGGCACCGGGGAGCTGTTTTTT
TRBJ1-4 TRBV7-6 . TRBD1 CASSLGFPGQGNEKLFF TGTGCCAGCAGCTTAGGTTTCCCGGGACAGGGAAATGAAAAACTGTTTTTT
TRBJ2-7 TRBV19 . . CASSIDLREQYF TGTGCCAGTAGTATAGACCTCCGGGAGCAGTACTTC
TRBJ2-5 TRBV30 . TRBD2 CAWSKAGQETQYF TGTGCCTGGAGTAAAGCGGGGCAAGAGACCCAGTACTTC
TRBJ2-7 TRBV11-3 once . CASSLARASSYEQYF TGTGCCAGCAGCTTAGCTAGGGCAAGCTCCTACGAGCAGTACTTC
TRBJ1-3 TRBV7-2 . . CASSLLVPSSGNTIYF TGTGCCAGCAGCTTATTAGTCCCGAGCTCTGGAAACACCATATATTTT
TRBJ2-7 TRBV28 . . CASSLTAEEQYF TGTGCCAGCAGTTTAACGGCGGAGGAGCAGTACTTC
TRBJ2-1 TRBV19 . TRBD1 CASNRDRGMNEQFF TGTGCCAGTAATCGGGACAGGGGGATGAATGAGCAGTTCTTC
TRBJ2-3 TRBV6-1 . TRBD2 CASVSGTSTDTQYF TGTGCCAGCGTAAGCGGGACTAGCACAGATACGCAGTATTTT
TRBJ2-2 TRBV6-6 . . CASSYNFLGKELFF TGTGCCAGCAGTTACAACTTTCTAGGAAAGGAGCTGTTTTTT
TRBJ1-2 TRBV10-3 . . CAISETNYGYTF TGTGCCATCAGTGAGACTAACTATGGCTACACCTTC
TRBJ2-1 TRBV7-3 . TRBD1 CASSPRQGNEQFF TGTGCCAGCAGCCCGCGACAGGGCAATGAGCAGTTCTTC
TRBJ2-7 TRBV5-1 . TRBD2 CASSVATSGSLSYEQYF TGCGCCAGCAGCGTGGCGACTAGCGGGAGTCTTTCCTACGAGCAGTACTTC
TRBJ2-1 TRBV7-2 . TRBD2 CASSLGNSGSSYFF TGTGCCAGCAGCTTAGGGAATAGCGGGAGTTCTTACTTCTTC
TRBJ2-7 TRBV19 . TRBD2 CASSIDLASGDEQYF TGTGCCAGTAGTATAGATCTGGCTAGCGGAGACGAGCAGTACTTC
TRBJ2-1 TRBV30 . . CAWSGLYNEQFF TGTGCCTGGAGTGGCCTTTACAATGAGCAGTTCTTC
TRBJ2-2 TRBV18 . . CASSPEGPVTGELFF TGTGCCAGCTCACCGGAGGGTCCCGTCACCGGGGAGCTGTTTTTT
TRBJ2-5 TRBV7-2 . TRBD2 CASSFFGRAETQYF TGTGCCAGCAGCTTTTTCGGGAGGGCGGAGACCCAGTACTTC
TRBJ2-1 TRBV10-3 once . CAISAVGDDEQFF TGTGCCATCAGTGCGGTGGGAGACGATGAGCAGTTCTTC
TRBJ1-5 TRBV6-1 . . CASSGPQVGRNQPQHF TGTGCCAGCAGTGGTCCCCAGGTCGGACGCAATCAGCCCCAGCATTTT
TRBJ1-2 TRBV30 . . CACARSVYGYTF TGTGCCTGTGCGCGAAGCGTCTATGGCTACACCTTC
TRBJ1-4 TRBV27 few . CASKGVWGAYEKLFF TGTGCCAGCAAGGGGGTGTGGGGGGCGTATGAAAAACTGTTTTTT
TRBJ2-6 TRBV30 . . CAWESGANVLTF TGTGCCTGGGAATCTGGGGCCAACGTCCTGACTTTC
TRBJ2-3 TRBV2 . TRBD2 CASFLGGTSGKYTQYF TGTGCCAGCTTCCTGGGGGGGACTAGCGGGAAGTATACGCAGTATTTT
TRBJ2-2 TRBV28 . . CASSFFPTGELFF TGTGCCAGCAGTTTTTTTCCGACCGGGGAGCTGTTTTTT
TRBJ2-7 TRBV28 . TRBD1 CASSDRGEFYEQYF TGTGCCAGCAGTGACAGGGGAGAATTCTACGAGCAGTACTTC
TRBJ2-7 TRBV27 . TRBD1 CASSSTGGSYEQYF TGTGCCAGCAGTTCCACAGGGGGCTCCTACGAGCAGTACTTC
TRBJ2-2 TRBV6-4 few . CASTENTGTGELFF TGTGCCAGCACCGAAAATACAGGGACCGGGGAGCTGTTTTTT
TRBJ2-2 TRBV11-2 . . CASSPTGANTGELFF TGTGCCAGCAGCCCGACTGGGGCGAACACCGGGGAGCTGTTTTTT
TRBJ1-2 TRBV14 few . CASSQDHRAYGYTF TGTGCCAGCAGCCAAGACCACCGGGCCTATGGCTACACCTTC
TRBJ2-1 TRBV7-8 . . CARGGVSGNEQFF TGTGCCAGAGGGGGAGTATCGGGTAATGAGCAGTTCTTC
TRBJ1-5 TRBV28 . . CASSLGGSNQPQHF TGTGCCAGCAGTTTAGGGGGCAGCAATCAGCCCCAGCATTTT
TRBJ2-7 TRBV29-1 few TRBD2 CSATSGSSEQYF TGCAGCGCGACTAGCGGGAGTTCCGAGCAGTACTTC
TRBJ1-1 TRBV6-5 . . CASSSLQGNTEAFF TGTGCCAGCAGTTCCTTACAGGGGAACACTGAAGCTTTCTTT
TRBJ2-3 TRBV14 . . CASSQVGGTGRTDTQYF TGTGCCAGCAGCCAAGTGGGCGGGACTGGAAGAACAGATACGCAGTATTTT
TRBJ1-5 TRBV27 . TRBD1 CASGATEGTGFTQPQHF TGTGCCAGCGGCGCCACCGAAGGGACAGGGTTTACTCAGCCCCAGCATTTT
TRBJ2-5 TRBV2 once TRBD2 CASSEAELAGSEETQYF TGTGCCAGCAGTGAAGCGGAGCTAGCGGGTTCCGAAGAGACCCAGTACTTC
TRBJ1-5 TRBV28 . TRBD1 CATKQGETYSNQPQHF TGTGCCACCAAACAGGGGGAAACCTATAGCAATCAGCCCCAGCATTTT
TRBJ2-7 TRBV28 . TRBD2 CASSGTSRNSYEQYF TGTGCCAGCAGTGGGACTAGCCGAAACTCCTACGAGCAGTACTTC
TRBJ2-5 TRBV18 . . CASSQGHDQETQYF TGTGCCAGCTCACAGGGACACGATCAAGAGACCCAGTACTTC
TRBJ2-1 TRBV15 . TRBD2 CATSRVYPSGGPGSNEQFF TGTGCCACCAGCAGAGTCTACCCTAGCGGAGGGCCAGGTTCAAATGAGCAGTTCTTC